This TCR beta chain was recovered during a study of CD8 T cells in ankylosing spondylitis. Study-level results: Characteristic of ankylosing spondylitis blood, it appeared, was a TCR beta motif comprising eight highly homologous variants. Reports of some motif variants in reactive arthritis synovial fluid and blood predate this one.

This clonotype was recorded a few times. Its antigen is currently unknown. Via MiXCR, TCRdb re-called the 5' RACE reads, giving one row per CDR3 protein. The table has fewer than 550,000 distinct CDR3 sequences, about 5.4% seen once. This CDR3 comprises 16 residues. Trimming cost V 0 bases and J 4 bases, with 12 bases left between them. Germline V gene lookup returns CDR1 MNHEY and CDR2 SMNVEV (reference sequence). The clonotype was recovered from a male donor with ankylosing spondylitis. The chain couples TRBV27 to TRBJ1-4, with D perhaps matching TRBD1 (5 bases). Material: blood, either unsorted or a sorted T cell fraction (not recorded which). This CDR3 reads CASSLSGGFFNEKLFF. CDR3 DNA: TGTGCCAGCAGTTTATCCGGGGGATTTTTTAATGAAAAACTGTTTTTT.